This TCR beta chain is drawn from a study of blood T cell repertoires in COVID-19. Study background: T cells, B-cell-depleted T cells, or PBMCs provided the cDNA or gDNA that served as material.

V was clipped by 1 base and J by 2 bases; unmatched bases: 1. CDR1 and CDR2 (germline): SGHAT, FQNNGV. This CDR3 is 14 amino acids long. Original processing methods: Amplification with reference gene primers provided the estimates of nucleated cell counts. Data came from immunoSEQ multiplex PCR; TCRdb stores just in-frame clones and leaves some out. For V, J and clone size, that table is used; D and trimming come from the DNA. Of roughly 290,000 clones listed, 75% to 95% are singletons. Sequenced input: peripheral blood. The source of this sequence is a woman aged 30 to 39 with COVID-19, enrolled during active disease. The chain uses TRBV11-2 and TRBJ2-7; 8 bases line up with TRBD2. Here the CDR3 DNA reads TGTGCCAGCAGCTTAGTGGGACTAGCCTACGAGCAGTACTTC. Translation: CASSLVGLAYEQYF. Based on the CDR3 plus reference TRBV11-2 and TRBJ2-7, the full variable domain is EAGVAQSPRYKIIEKRQSVAFWCNPISGHATLYWYQQILGQGPKLLIQFQNNGVVDDSQLPKDRFSAERLKGVDSTLKIQPAKLEDSAVYLCASSLVGLAYEQYFGPGTRLTVT.